The present entry profiles one T cell receptor (beta chain) with its context. Its cognate antigen is unknown. These data originate in a study of cytomegalovirus exposure and HLA in healthy donors. Study summary: Earlier work reported 117 million unique TCR beta sequences from some 170 million T cells. Most genotyped donors, 65% to 85% of about 400, had Caucasian-associated genetic ancestry. General study results and limits: Researchers left out some V segments, among them TRBV6-2 and TRBV6-3, as indistinguishable. At a 0.05 false discovery rate, a later analysis found approximately 17,000 TCR beta sequences to be associated with HLA alleles.

Germline CDR1 reads MDHEN; CDR2 reads SYDVKM. V dropped 3 bases and J dropped 6 bases, with 17 bases sitting between them. The CDR3 length is 15 residues. 13 Jbeta primers and 60 Vbeta primers were used for the PCR. Repertoires were generated with immunoSEQ multiplex PCR, while TCRdb's copy carries only in-frame clones and drops some. The sample holds about 270,000 clones; about 75% are singletons and the top ten take about 2.1%. The J gene is TRBJ1-2, the V gene TRBV28; D ambiguous. Sequenced sample: PBMCs. The receptor comes from a female donor in good health and CMV-seronegative. In DNA, the CDR3 is TGTGCCAGCAGTTTCCCCCTCTTGCGGGAGGATGGCTACACCTTC. Its translation: CASSFPLLREDGYTF.